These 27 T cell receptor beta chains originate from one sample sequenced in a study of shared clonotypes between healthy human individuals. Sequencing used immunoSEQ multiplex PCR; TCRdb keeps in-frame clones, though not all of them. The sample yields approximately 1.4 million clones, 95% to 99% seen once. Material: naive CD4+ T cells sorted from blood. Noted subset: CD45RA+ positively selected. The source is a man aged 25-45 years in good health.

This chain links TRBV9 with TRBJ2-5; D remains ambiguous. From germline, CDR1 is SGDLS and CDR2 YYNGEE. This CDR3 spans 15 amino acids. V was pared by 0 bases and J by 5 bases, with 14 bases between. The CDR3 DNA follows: TGTGCCAGCAGCGTAGAGAAGATTCAACGGGAGACCCAGTACTTC. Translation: CASSVEKIQRETQYF.

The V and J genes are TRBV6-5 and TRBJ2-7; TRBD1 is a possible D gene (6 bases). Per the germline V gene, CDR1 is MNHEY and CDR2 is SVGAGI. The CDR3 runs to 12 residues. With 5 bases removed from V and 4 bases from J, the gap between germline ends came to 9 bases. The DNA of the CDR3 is TGTGCCAGCAGTAAGGGGGTATACGAGCAGTACTTC. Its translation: CASSKGVYEQYF.

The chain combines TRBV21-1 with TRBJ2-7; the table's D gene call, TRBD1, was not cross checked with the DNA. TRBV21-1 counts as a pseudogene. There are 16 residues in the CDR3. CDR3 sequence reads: CASSKWGQAPVWEQYF. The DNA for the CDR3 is TGTGCCAGCAGCAAGTGGGGACAGGCCCCCGTGTGGGAGCAGTACTTC.

DNA for the CDR3: TGTGCCAGCAGTTTATTTAGACAGTCGGGGTCCTACGAGCAGTACTTC. Its translation is CASSLFRQSGSYEQYF. The genes are TRBV27 and TRBJ2-7, with D perhaps TRBD1 or TRBD2 (5 bases each). CDR1 and CDR2 (germline): MNHEY, SMNVEV (reference sequence). The CDR3 has 16 amino acids. V was trimmed by 1 base and J by 1 base, leaving 14 bases between them.

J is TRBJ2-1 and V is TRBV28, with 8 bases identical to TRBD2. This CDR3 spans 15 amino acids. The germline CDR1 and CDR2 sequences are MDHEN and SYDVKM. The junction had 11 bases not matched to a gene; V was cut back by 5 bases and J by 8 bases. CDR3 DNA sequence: TGTGCCAGCAGTATCCCCGGGACTAGGGTAGATGAGCAGTTCTTC. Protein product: CASSIPGTRVDEQFF. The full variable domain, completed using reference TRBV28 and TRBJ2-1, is DVKVTQSSRYLVKRTGEKVFLECVQDMDHENMFWYRQDPGLGLRLIYFSYDVKMKEKGDIPEGYSVSREKKERFSLILESASTNQTSMYLCASSIPGTRVDEQFFGPGTRLTVL.

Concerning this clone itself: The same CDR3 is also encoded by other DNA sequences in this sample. The chain's CDR3 is CASSLGGLAGVWNEQFF. CDR3 bases: TGTGCCAGCAGCTTAGGGGGTCTAGCGGGAGTTTGGAATGAGCAGTTCTTC. This rearrangement joins TRBV7-9 to TRBJ2-1; 10 nucleotides line up with TRBD2. V lost 1 base, J lost 7 bases, and 10 bases stayed unmatched. This CDR3 spans 17 amino acids. CDR1 is SEHNR, CDR2 FQNEAQ, per germline (reference sequence).

This CDR3 is CSVEKASVNKNIQYF. The CDR3, as DNA: TGCAGCGTTGAAAAGGCTAGCGTAAACAAAAACATTCAGTACTTC. The chain links TRBV29-1 to TRBJ2-4; D may be TRBD2 (6 bases). Germline V gives CDR1 SQVTM, CDR2 ANQGSEA. CDR3 length: 15 residues. V dropped 2 bases and J dropped 3 bases, with 14 bases sitting between them.

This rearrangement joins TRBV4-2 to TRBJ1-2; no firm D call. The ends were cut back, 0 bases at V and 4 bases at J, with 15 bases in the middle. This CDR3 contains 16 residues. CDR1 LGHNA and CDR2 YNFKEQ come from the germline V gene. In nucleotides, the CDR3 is TGTGCCAGCAGCCAAGATGCCTCTGCGCGGACCTATGGCTACACCTTC. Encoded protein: CASSQDASARTYGYTF.

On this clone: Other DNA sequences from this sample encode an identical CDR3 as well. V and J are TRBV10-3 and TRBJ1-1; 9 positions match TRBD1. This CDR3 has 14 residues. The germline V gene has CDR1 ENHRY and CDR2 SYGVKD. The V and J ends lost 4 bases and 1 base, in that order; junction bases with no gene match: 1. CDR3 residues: CAISGGQGNTEAFF. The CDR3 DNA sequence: TGTGCCATCAGTGGGGGACAGGGGAACACTGAAGCTTTCTTT.

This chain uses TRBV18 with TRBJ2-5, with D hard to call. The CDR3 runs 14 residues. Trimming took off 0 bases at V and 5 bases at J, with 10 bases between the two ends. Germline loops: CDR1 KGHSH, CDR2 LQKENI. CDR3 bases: TGTGCCAGCTCACCACCGGAGCCGTTTGAGACCCAGTACTTC. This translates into CASSPPEPFETQYF.

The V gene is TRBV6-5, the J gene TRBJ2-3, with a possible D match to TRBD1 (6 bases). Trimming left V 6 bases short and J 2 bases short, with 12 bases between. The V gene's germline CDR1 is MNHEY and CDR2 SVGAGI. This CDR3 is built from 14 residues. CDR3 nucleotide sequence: TGTGCCAGCAGGCAAACAGGGATCACAGATACGCAGTATTTT. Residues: CASRQTGITDTQYF.

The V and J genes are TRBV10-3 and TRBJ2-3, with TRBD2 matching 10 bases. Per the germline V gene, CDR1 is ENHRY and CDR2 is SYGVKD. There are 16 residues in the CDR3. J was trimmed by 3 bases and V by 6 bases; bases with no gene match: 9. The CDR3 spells CAISGVGLAATDTQYF. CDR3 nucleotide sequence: TGTGCCATCAGCGGTGTAGGACTAGCGGCAACAGATACGCAGTATTTT.

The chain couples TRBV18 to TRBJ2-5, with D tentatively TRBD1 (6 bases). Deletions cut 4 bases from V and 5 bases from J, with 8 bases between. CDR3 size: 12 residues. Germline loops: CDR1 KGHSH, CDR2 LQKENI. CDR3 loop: CASSRDRETQYF. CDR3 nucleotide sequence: TGTGCCAGCTCACGCGACAGGGAGACCCAGTACTTC.

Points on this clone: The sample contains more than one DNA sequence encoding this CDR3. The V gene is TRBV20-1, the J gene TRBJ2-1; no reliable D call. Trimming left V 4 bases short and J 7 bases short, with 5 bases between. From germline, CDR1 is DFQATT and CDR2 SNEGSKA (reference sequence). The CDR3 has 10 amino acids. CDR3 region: CSATRNEQFF. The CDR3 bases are TGCAGTGCTACCAGAAATGAGCAGTTCTTC.

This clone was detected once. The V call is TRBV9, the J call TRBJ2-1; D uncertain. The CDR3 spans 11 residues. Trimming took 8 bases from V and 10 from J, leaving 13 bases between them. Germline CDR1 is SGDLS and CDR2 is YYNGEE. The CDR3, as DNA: TGTGCCAGTAGTGGGCGAGACGAGCAGTTCTTC. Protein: CASSGRDEQFF.

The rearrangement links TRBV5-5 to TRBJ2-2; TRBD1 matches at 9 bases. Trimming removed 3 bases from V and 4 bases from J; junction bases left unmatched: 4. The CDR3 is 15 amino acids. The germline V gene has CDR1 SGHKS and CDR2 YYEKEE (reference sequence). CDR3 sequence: CASSSTGQGTGELFF. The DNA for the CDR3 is TGTGCCAGCAGCTCCACGGGACAGGGCACCGGGGAGCTGTTTTTT. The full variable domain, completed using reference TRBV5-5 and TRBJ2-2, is DAGVTQSPTHLIKTRGQQVTLRCSPISGHKSVSWYQQVLGQGPQFIFQYYEKEERGRGNFPDRFSARQFPNYSSELNVNALLLGDSALYLCASSSTGQGTGELFFGEGSRLTVL.

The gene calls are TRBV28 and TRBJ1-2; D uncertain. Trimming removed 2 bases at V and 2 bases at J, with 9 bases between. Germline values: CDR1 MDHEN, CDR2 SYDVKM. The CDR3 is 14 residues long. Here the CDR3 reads CASSLTSLNYGYTF. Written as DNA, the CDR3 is TGTGCCAGCAGTTTAACATCTCTCAACTATGGCTACACCTTC.

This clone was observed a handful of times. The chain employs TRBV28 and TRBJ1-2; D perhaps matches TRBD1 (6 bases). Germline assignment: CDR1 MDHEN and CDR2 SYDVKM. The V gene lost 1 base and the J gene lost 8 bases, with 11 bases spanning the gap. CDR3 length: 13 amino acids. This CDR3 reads CASSLSTGKGYTF. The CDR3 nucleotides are TGTGCCAGCAGTTTATCGACAGGCAAAGGCTACACCTTC.

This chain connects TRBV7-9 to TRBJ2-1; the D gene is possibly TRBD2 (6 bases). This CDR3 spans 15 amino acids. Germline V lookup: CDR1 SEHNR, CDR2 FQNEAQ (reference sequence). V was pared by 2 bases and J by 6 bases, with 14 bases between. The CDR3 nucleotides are TGTGCCAGCAGCTTATTGGGACGGGGGAGCAATGAGCAGTTCTTC. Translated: CASSLLGRGSNEQFF.

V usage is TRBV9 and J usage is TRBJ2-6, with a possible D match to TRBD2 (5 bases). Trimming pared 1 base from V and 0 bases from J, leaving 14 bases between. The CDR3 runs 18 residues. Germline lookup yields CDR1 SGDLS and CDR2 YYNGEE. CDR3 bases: TGTGCCAGCAGCGTAAGTGGCGGACTGAGCTCTGGGGCCAACGTCCTGACTTTC. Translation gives CASSVSGGLSSGANVLTF.

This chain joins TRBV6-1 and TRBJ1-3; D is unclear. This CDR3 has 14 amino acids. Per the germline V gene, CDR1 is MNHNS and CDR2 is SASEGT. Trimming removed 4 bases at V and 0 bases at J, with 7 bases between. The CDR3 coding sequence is TGTGCCAGCAGTGGAATCAACTCTGGAAACACCATATATTTT. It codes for CASSGINSGNTIYF.

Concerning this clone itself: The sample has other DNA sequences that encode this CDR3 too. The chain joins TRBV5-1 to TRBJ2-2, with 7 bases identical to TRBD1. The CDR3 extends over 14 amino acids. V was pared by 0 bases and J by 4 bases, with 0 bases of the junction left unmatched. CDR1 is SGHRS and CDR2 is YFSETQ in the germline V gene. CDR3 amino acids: CASSLAGGTGELFF. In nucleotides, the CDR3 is TGCGCCAGCAGCTTGGCAGGGGGCACCGGGGAGCTGTTTTTT.

This CDR3 is CASSVVRPGTEKLFF. The DNA of the CDR3 is TGTGCCAGCAGCGTAGTCCGCCCAGGGACTGAAAAACTGTTTTTT. The chain couples TRBV9 to TRBJ1-4; possible D gene TRBD1, 5 bases. Trimming pared 0 bases from V and 7 bases from J, leaving 13 bases between. Germline assignment: CDR1 SGDLS and CDR2 YYNGEE. The CDR3 is 15 residues long. Full variable domain (remainder filled in from reference TRBV9 and TRBJ1-4): DSGVTQTPKHLITATGQRVTLRCSPRSGDLSVYWYQQSLDQGLQFLIQYYNGEERAKGNILERFSAQQFPDLHSELNLSSLELGDSALYFCASSVVRPGTEKLFFGSGTQLSVL.

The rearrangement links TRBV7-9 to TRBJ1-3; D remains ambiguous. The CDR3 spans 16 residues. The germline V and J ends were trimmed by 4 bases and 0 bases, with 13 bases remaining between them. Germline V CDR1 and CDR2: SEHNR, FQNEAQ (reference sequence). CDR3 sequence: CASSSWEGSSGNTIYF. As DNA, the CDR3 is TGTGCCAGCAGCTCTTGGGAAGGGAGCTCTGGAAACACCATATATTTT.

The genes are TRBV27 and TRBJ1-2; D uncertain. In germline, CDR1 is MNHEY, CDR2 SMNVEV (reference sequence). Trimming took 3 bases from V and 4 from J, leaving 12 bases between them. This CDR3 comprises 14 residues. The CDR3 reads CASSFRDLGYGYTF. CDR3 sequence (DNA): TGTGCCAGCAGTTTTCGGGATCTTGGCTATGGCTACACCTTC.

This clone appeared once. The CDR3 protein is CASSLNGDPPGNIQYF. CDR3 DNA sequence: TGTGCCAGCAGCTTAAACGGGGACCCCCCGGGGAACATTCAGTACTTC. The rearrangement links TRBV11-3 to TRBJ2-4; D may match TRBD1 or TRBD2 (5 bases each). The CDR3 totals 16 residues. The V gene's germline CDR1 is SGHNT and CDR2 YENEEA. V was trimmed by 2 bases and J by 7 bases, leaving 18 bases between them.

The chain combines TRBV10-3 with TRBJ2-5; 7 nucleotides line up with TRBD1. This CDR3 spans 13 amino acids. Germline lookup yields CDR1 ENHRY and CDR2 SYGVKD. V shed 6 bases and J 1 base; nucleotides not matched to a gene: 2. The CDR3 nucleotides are TGTGCCATCAGGGGACAGCGCCAAGAGACCCAGTACTTC. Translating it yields CAIRGQRQETQYF.